The 20 T cell receptor beta chains reported below all come from one sample, sequenced in a study of molecular identifiers for immune sequencing clone quantification. TCRdb independently ran MiXCR on the PCR reads; one entry per CDR3 protein. Of about 300,000 distinct CDR3 sequences in the sample, 20% to 25% are singletons; the top ten hold approximately 0.8%. The material sequenced was naive CD8+ T cells from blood, with Jurkat cell RNA spiked in. Subset described: FACS-sorted CD8+CD4-CCR7+CD45RA+ naive T cells. Source of these receptors: a human donor in good health. Some libraries in this study had Jurkat cell RNA spiked in.

In its sample, this clonotype was seen many times. The J gene is TRBJ2-7, the V gene TRBV6-2 or TRBV6-3; D remains unclear. With 0 bases removed from V and 2 bases from J, the gap between germline ends came to 5 bases. The length of the CDR3 is 13 residues. CDR1 and CDR2 (germline): MNHEY, SVGEGT. Written as DNA, the CDR3 is TGTGCCAGCAGTTACTCGTGGGCCTACGAGCAGTACTTC. Protein: CASSYSWAYEQYF.

This clonotype occurred many times. The gene calls are TRBV13 and TRBJ1-3, with no clear D. Trimming removed 3 bases from V and 0 bases from J, with 6 bases in between. The CDR3 runs 14 residues. Per germline, CDR1 PRHDT and CDR2 FYEKMQ (reference sequence). CDR3 nucleotides: TGTGCCAGCAGCTTTGGGTTCTCTGGAAACACCATATATTTT. This encodes CASSFGFSGNTIYF.

A remark on this clonotype: Because the CDR3 is missing its conserved closing phenylalanine or tryptophan, this is likely a read error. The chain employs TRBV20-1 and TRBJ1-5; the match to TRBD1 covers 7 bases. CDR1 is DFQATT and CDR2 is SNEGSKA in the germline V gene (reference sequence). The CDR3 extends over 19 amino acids. Trimming at V came to 3 bases and at J to 0 bases, leaving 17 bases not matched to a gene. CDR3 loop: CSARTTTQRQGYSNQPQHL. DNA for the CDR3: TGCAGTGCTAGGACCACCACACAAAGACAGGGTTATAGCAATCAGCCCCAGCATCTT.

V usage is TRBV7-9 and J usage is TRBJ2-3, with D possibly being TRBD1 (6 bases). The CDR3 contains 14 residues. Germline-derived CDR1 and CDR2 are SEHNR and FQNEAQ (reference sequence). Between the trimmed V and J ends, which lost 5 bases and 0 bases, there was a span of 9 bases. The CDR3 here is CASSRQESTDTQYF. The CDR3 bases are TGTGCCAGCAGCAGACAGGAAAGCACAGATACGCAGTATTTT.

This clonotype was counted between two and nine times. The junction shows a germline mismatch at one end, possibly a read error. The chain carries TRBV7-6 and TRBJ2-5; D unresolved. Germline CDR1 and CDR2: SGHVS and FNYEAQ. The CDR3 length is 14 residues. CDR3 coding DNA: TGTGCCAGCAGCTTAGGACTGTCGCAAGAGACCCGGTACTTC. This encodes CASSLGLSQETRYF. The whole variable domain, remainder taken from reference TRBV7-6 and TRBJ2-5, is GAGVSQSPRYKVTKRGQDVALRCDPISGHVSLYWYRQALGQGPEFLTYFNYEAQQDKSGLPNDRFSAERPEGSISTLTIQRTEQRDSAMYRCASSLGLSQETRYFGPGTRLLVL.

CDR3 nucleotide sequence: TGTGCCAGTAGTATGGGTTGGGCGGCCACAGATACGCAGTATTTT. Translation gives CASSMGWAATDTQYF. This chain uses TRBV19 with TRBJ2-3; D is undetermined. Germline V gives CDR1 LNHDA, CDR2 SQIVND (reference sequence). Trimming removed 3 bases at V and 2 bases at J, with 12 bases between. The CDR3 has 15 residues.

The chain recombines TRBV4-2 with TRBJ2-3; D call uncertain. The CDR3 length is 13 residues. Germline assignment: CDR1 LGHNA and CDR2 YNFKEQ. V was clipped by 2 bases and J by 7 bases, with 10 bases between them. CDR3 in amino acids: CASSQSDGNTQYF. In DNA form, the CDR3 reads TGTGCCAGCAGCCAAAGCGACGGTAATACGCAGTATTTT.

The chain combines TRBV7-4 with TRBJ1-6; D not resolved. The CDR3 has 14 residues. CDR1 is SGHVT, CDR2 SQSDAQ, per germline. The V gene lost 1 base and the J gene lost 7 bases, with 8 bases spanning the gap. CDR3 bases: TGTGCCAGCAGCTTAGGGGTAGGAAATTCACCCCTCCACTTT. Protein sequence: CASSLGVGNSPLHF.

The chain carries TRBV2 and TRBJ1-1; D is uncertain. The germline V gene has CDR1 SNHLY and CDR2 FYNNEI. The CDR3 runs to 17 residues. V was clipped by 6 bases and J by 0 bases, with 20 bases between them. CDR3 coding DNA: TGTGCCAGCAGCGCCGGTACCCAGCGGATGATGAACACTGAAGCTTTCTTT. Protein: CASSAGTQRMMNTEAFF.

This clonotype was detected many times. The genes are TRBV5-4 and TRBJ2-7; D ambiguous. Looked up from germline, CDR1 is SGHNT and CDR2 is YYREEE (reference sequence). The length of the CDR3 is 15 residues. Deletions cut 0 bases from V and 2 bases from J, with 12 bases between. The CDR3: CASSLDPQATYEQYF. The CDR3 coding sequence is TGTGCCAGCAGCTTGGACCCCCAAGCTACCTACGAGCAGTACTTC.

Many counts were recorded for this clonotype. The chain joins TRBV5-8 to TRBJ2-5; D might be TRBD1 (6 bases). Per germline, CDR1 SGHTS and CDR2 YDEGEE. V was clipped by 0 bases and J by 4 bases, with 13 bases between them. This CDR3 is built from 15 residues. The CDR3 sequence is CASSLEVWGPETQYF. For the CDR3, the DNA is TGTGCCAGCAGCTTGGAAGTTTGGGGGCCAGAGACCCAGTACTTC. Full variable domain (remainder filled in from reference TRBV5-8 and TRBJ2-5): EAGVTQSPTHLIKTRGQQATLRCSPISGHTSVYWYQQALGLGLQFLLWYDEGEERNRGNFPPRFSGRQFPNYSSELNVNALELEDSALYLCASSLEVWGPETQYFGPGTRLLVL.

The table lists this clonotype with many counts. The chain employs TRBV9 and TRBJ2-3, with TRBD2 matching 13 bases. The germline V gene has CDR1 SGDLS and CDR2 YYNGEE. The CDR3 length is 16 residues. V lost 0 bases and J lost 4; bases outside the gene matches: 2. The CDR3 loop is CASSVELAGGPDTQYF. In DNA, the CDR3 is TGTGCCAGCAGCGTAGAACTAGCGGGAGGGCCAGATACGCAGTATTTT. Based on the CDR3 plus reference TRBV9 and TRBJ2-3, the full variable domain is DSGVTQTPKHLITATGQRVTLRCSPRSGDLSVYWYQQSLDQGLQFLIQYYNGEERAKGNILERFSAQQFPDLHSELNLSSLELGDSALYFCASSVELAGGPDTQYFGPGTRLTVL.

This clonotype was counted ten times or more. V is TRBV29-1 and J is TRBJ2-2, with D perhaps TRBD2 (6 bases). The germline CDR1 and CDR2 sequences are SQVTM and ANQGSEA. V was trimmed by 4 bases and J by 7 bases, leaving 16 bases between them. The CDR3 extends over 14 amino acids. The CDR3 nucleotides are TGCAGCGTTGCTTTGGGGGGAGGAATCGGGGAGCTGTTTTTT. This translates into CSVALGGGIGELFF.

Comment on this clonotype: A clone one base away is much larger, so this may be a read error. This chain joins TRBV6-2 or TRBV6-3 and TRBJ2-2; TRBD1 matches at 7 bases. The CDR3 spans 20 residues. CDR1 is MNHEY, CDR2 SVGEGT, per germline. The CDR3 here is CASSPVLGQALQANTGELVF. CDR3 bases: TGTGCCAGCAGCCCTGTTCTCGGACAGGCGTTACAAGCCAACACCGGGGAGCTGGTTTTT.

This clonotype has just a few counts. The chain combines TRBV6-1 with TRBJ2-1, with no clear D. V was shortened by 4 bases and J by 1 base, with 8 bases between the two germline ends. The CDR3 covers 14 residues. The germline V gene encodes CDR1 MNHNS and CDR2 SASEGT. The CDR3 DNA is TGTGCCAGCAGTGTAGTTCTTTCCTACAATGAGCAGTTCTTC. It translates to CASSVVLSYNEQFF.

With regard to this clonotype: One base away lies a much larger clone, so this may be a sequencing read error. The chain joins TRBV14 to TRBJ2-5; possible D gene TRBD2, 6 bases. Germline V CDR1 and CDR2: SGHDN, FVKESK. The CDR3 is made up of 14 amino acids. The V and J ends lost 4 bases and 5 bases respectively, with 14 bases between them. Here the CDR3 reads CASSRETSSETQYF. The DNA of the CDR3 is TGTGCCAGCAGCCGAGAGACTAGTTCCGAGACCCAGTACTTC. Full variable domain (missing parts from reference TRBV14 and TRBJ2-5): EAGVTQFPSHSVIEKGQTVTLRCDPISGHDNLYWYRRVMGKEIKFLLHFVKESKQDESGMPNNRFLAERTGGTYSTLKVQPAELEDSGVYFCASSRETSSETQYFGPGTRLLVL.

This clonotype was detected ten times or more. The rearrangement links TRBV9 to TRBJ2-3; 13 positions match TRBD2. The CDR3 extends over 16 amino acids. V shed 0 bases, J shed 5 bases, and the junction held 3 bases outside the gene matches. Germline CDR1 SGDLS, CDR2 YYNGEE. CDR3 bases: TGTGCCAGCAGCGTAGAACTAGCGGGAGGGCAAGATACGCAGTATTTT. Its protein is CASSVELAGGQDTQYF. The variable domain in full, with the rest retrieved from reference TRBV9 and TRBJ2-3, is DSGVTQTPKHLITATGQRVTLRCSPRSGDLSVYWYQQSLDQGLQFLIQYYNGEERAKGNILERFSAQQFPDLHSELNLSSLELGDSALYFCASSVELAGGQDTQYFGPGTRLTVL.

On this clonotype: A much bigger clone sits one base away, suggesting this may be a read error. J is TRBJ1-2 and V is TRBV30, with a possible D match to TRBD1 (5 bases). CDR3 size: 14 residues. CDR1 and CDR2 (germline): GTSNPN, SVGIG (reference sequence). V lost 2 bases and J 2 bases, leaving 12 bases between the germline ends. CDR3 nucleotides: TGTGCCTGGAGTCTTGGGGCGCTGAACTATGGCTACACCTTC. Translating gives CAWSLGALNYGYTF.

The genes are TRBV14 and TRBJ2-3; no clear D. Between the trimmed V and J ends, which lost 1 base and 2 bases, there was a span of 10 bases. This CDR3 has 15 residues. CDR1 and CDR2 (germline): SGHDN, FVKESK. The CDR3 region has the DNA TGTGCCAGCAGCCAAGGTGACGCATCCACAGATACGCAGTATTTT. Amino acid sequence: CASSQGDASTDTQYF.

The rearrangement joins TRBV19 to TRBJ2-5; 11 positions agree with TRBD2. CDR3 length: 15 residues. V shed 2 bases, J shed 2 bases, and the junction held 1 base outside the gene matches. Germline V gene sequence: CDR1 LNHDA, CDR2 SQIVND (reference sequence). CDR3 DNA: TGTGCCAGTAGTATAACTAGCGGGGGACAAGAGACCCAGTACTTC. This translates into CASSITSGGQETQYF. Drawing the rest from reference TRBV19 and TRBJ2-5, the complete variable domain is DGGITQSPKYLFRKEGQNVTLSCEQNLNHDAMYWYRQDPGQGLRLIYYSQIVNDFQKGDIAEGYSVSREKKESFPLTVTSAQKNPTAFYLCASSITSGGQETQYFGPGTRLLVL.